The 18 T cell receptor beta chains in this list originate from one sample, sequenced in a study of technical replicates of blood from a handful of donors. Sequencing used immunoSEQ multiplex PCR; TCRdb keeps in-frame clones, though not all of them. The sample has tens of thousands of clones, approximately 94% seen once. Sequencing used T cells isolated from PBMCs. The source is a human donor in good health.

The chain employs TRBV9 and TRBJ2-5, with TRBD2 as a possible D gene (6 bases). V was pared by 4 bases and J by 0 bases, with 13 bases between. The CDR3 runs to 15 residues. CDR1 and CDR2 (germline): SGDLS, YYNGEE. The CDR3 coding sequence is TGTGCCAGCAGCCCCCAAGGAGGGTACCAAGAGACCCAGTACTTC. It codes for CASSPQGGYQETQYF.

V and J are TRBV7-3 and TRBJ2-7; the D gene is possibly TRBD2 (6 bases). This CDR3 is built from 13 residues. Germline CDR1 is SGHTA and CDR2 is FQGTGA. V lost 0 bases, J lost 3 bases, and 6 bases lay in between. The CDR3 loop is CASSLTEGYEQYF. The CDR3 DNA reads TGTGCCAGCAGCTTAACGGAGGGCTACGAGCAGTACTTC.

The chain is built from TRBV5-1 and TRBJ2-2, with D unclear. This CDR3 spans 11 amino acids. Trimming pared 3 bases from V and 6 bases from J, leaving 3 bases between. From germline, CDR1 is SGHRS and CDR2 YFSETQ. The CDR3 DNA follows: TGCGCCAGCAGCTCATCCGGGGAGCTGTTTTTT. Residues: CASSSSGELFF.

CDR3 in amino acids: CASSEQTGVHENIQYF. The CDR3 region has the DNA TGTGCCAGCAGTGAACAAACAGGGGTGCATGAAAACATTCAGTACTTC. V is TRBV25-1 and J is TRBJ2-4, with 7 bases fitting TRBD1. CDR3 length: 16 residues. Germline lookup yields CDR1 MGHDK and CDR2 SYGVNS. V was clipped by 2 bases and J by 5 bases; unmatched bases: 9.

The genes are TRBV6-1 and TRBJ2-2, with 9 bases lining up with TRBD1. Germline loops: CDR1 MNHNS, CDR2 SASEGT. The CDR3 spans 13 residues. With V trimmed by 10 bases and J by 4 bases, 4 bases remained unmatched. The CDR3 loop is CATGTGPTGELFF. The CDR3 coding sequence is TGTGCCACCGGGACAGGGCCCACCGGGGAGCTGTTTTTT.

In DNA form, the CDR3 reads TGTGCCAGCAGCCCTTGGACTAGCGGGAGATCAGGCAATGAGCAGTTCTTC. Amino acid sequence: CASSPWTSGRSGNEQFF. The chain employs TRBV7-3 and TRBJ2-1; 13 bases are a match to TRBD2. CDR3 length: 17 residues. The junction had 10 bases not matched to a gene; V was cut back by 5 bases and J by 6 bases. Germline-derived CDR1 and CDR2 are SGHTA and FQGTGA.

The V gene is TRBV19, the J gene TRBJ2-1, with 10 nucleotides matching TRBD2. The CDR3 is 15 amino acids. The V gene's germline CDR1 is LNHDA and CDR2 SQIVND (reference sequence). Losses at the gene ends were 4 bases for V and 7 bases for J; bases not matched to a gene: 7. The DNA of the CDR3 is TGTGCCAGTAGTAGAGTAGCGGGAGGTCTAAATGAGCAGTTCTTC. Its translation: CASSRVAGGLNEQFF.

This clone was seen just once. The chain recombines TRBV5-1 with TRBJ2-7, with TRBD2 matching 7 bases. CDR3 length equals 15 residues. CDR1 and CDR2 from the germline V gene are SGHRS and YFSETQ. Trimming took 0 bases from V and 7 from J; bases not matched to a gene: 10. This CDR3 is CASSLVASGFSEQYF. CDR3 in DNA: TGCGCCAGCAGCTTGGTGGCTAGCGGATTTAGTGAGCAGTACTTC. The variable domain in full, with the rest retrieved from reference TRBV5-1 and TRBJ2-7, is KAGVTQTPRYLIKTRGQQVTLSCSPISGHRSVSWYQQTPGQGLQFLFEYFSETQRNKGNFPGRFSGRQFSNSRSEMNVSTLELGDSALYLCASSLVASGFSEQYFGPGTRLTVT.

The chain recombines TRBV9 with TRBJ2-7; D is possibly TRBD2 (6 bases). V was shortened by 2 bases and J by 0 bases, with 9 bases between the two germline ends. The germline CDR1 and CDR2 sequences are SGDLS and YYNGEE. CDR3 size: 14 residues. Here the CDR3 DNA reads TGTGCCAGCAGCGTTAGGGAGGTCTCCTACGAGCAGTACTTC. Translated: CASSVREVSYEQYF. Filled out from reference TRBV9 and TRBJ2-7, the complete variable domain reads DSGVTQTPKHLITATGQRVTLRCSPRSGDLSVYWYQQSLDQGLQFLIQYYNGEERAKGNILERFSAQQFPDLHSELNLSSLELGDSALYFCASSVREVSYEQYFGPGTRLTVT.

This clone was counted a single time. V is TRBV6-6 and J is TRBJ1-3, with D unclear. Trimming stripped 7 bases from V and 8 bases from J, with 6 bases between. Germline V gene sequence: CDR1 MNHNY, CDR2 SVGAGI (reference sequence). The CDR3 consists of 10 residues. CDR3 DNA sequence: TGTGCCAGCAACGGGGACACCATATATTTT. Protein sequence: CASNGDTIYF.

This chain links TRBV25-1 with TRBJ1-3; D is possibly TRBD1 (6 bases). Trimming pared 8 bases from V and 0 bases from J, leaving 14 bases between. The CDR3 has 15 amino acids. Germline V gene sequence: CDR1 MGHDK, CDR2 SYGVNS. DNA for the CDR3: TGTGCCAGCCGGGGGGGGGCGGACTCTGGAAACACCATATATTTT. This sequence encodes CASRGGADSGNTIYF.

The V and J genes are TRBV7-9 and TRBJ2-7, with D possibly being TRBD2 (7 bases). CDR1 is SEHNR and CDR2 is FQNEAQ in the germline V gene (reference sequence). CDR3 length equals 12 residues. V shed 5 bases and J shed 7 bases, with 12 bases lying between them. The CDR3, as DNA: TGTGCCAGCAGCCAAGGGGGAGGGGAGCAGTACTTC. Its protein product is CASSQGGGEQYF.

The chain has TRBV29-1 and TRBJ2-3; D is undetermined. The CDR3 contains 15 residues. Trimming left V 3 bases short and J 0 bases short, with 13 bases between. Per the germline V gene, CDR1 is SQVTM and CDR2 is ANQGSEA. CDR3 in DNA: TGCAGCGTTGATGGTCGGGTAAATAGCACAGATACGCAGTATTTT. Translating it yields CSVDGRVNSTDTQYF.

The J gene is TRBJ2-7, the V gene TRBV5-4; 9 nucleotides align to TRBD1. In germline, CDR1 is SGHNT, CDR2 YYREEE (reference sequence). The CDR3 totals 14 residues. With V trimmed by 4 bases and J by 5 bases, 7 bases remained unmatched. The CDR3 nucleotides read TGTGCCAGCAGCCGGAGACAGGGGGGCCACGAGCAGTACTTC. This translates into CASSRRQGGHEQYF.

The chain joins TRBV11-2 to TRBJ2-2; 7 bases match TRBD1. Trimming removed 4 bases from V and 0 bases from J; junction bases left unmatched: 5. Germline V gives CDR1 SGHAT, CDR2 FQNNGV. CDR3 length: 16 amino acids. CDR3 bases: TGTGCCAGCAGCTCGTGGGGACAGACGAACACCGGGGAGCTGTTTTTT. Its protein product is CASSSWGQTNTGELFF.

V usage is TRBV28 and J usage is TRBJ1-1; a weak D match, TRBD1 (6 bases). The CDR3 extends over 14 amino acids. The germline V gene encodes CDR1 MDHEN and CDR2 SYDVKM. V was trimmed by 8 bases and J by 5 bases, leaving 18 bases between them. Written as DNA, the CDR3 is TGTGCCAGCCCCCCGTCAGGGGTCGGAACTGAAGCTTTCTTT. Protein product: CASPPSGVGTEAFF.

The rearrangement uses TRBV7-2 and TRBJ2-3; 7 bases map to TRBD2. The CDR3 totals 15 residues. Germline V gene data show CDR1 as SGHTA and CDR2 as FQGNSA. V shed 5 bases and J 3 bases; nucleotides not matched to a gene: 8. The CDR3 region is CASSLLAIETDTQYF. CDR3 DNA sequence: TGTGCCAGCAGCCTACTAGCGATAGAGACAGATACGCAGTATTTT.

This sequence joins TRBV29-1 and TRBJ2-7; 9 bases agree with TRBD2. CDR3 size: 12 residues. Unmatched junction bases numbered 2, after V lost 2 bases and J lost 6 bases. Germline loops: CDR1 SQVTM, CDR2 ANQGSEA. This CDR3 reads CSVEMREGEQYF. The CDR3 region has the DNA TGCAGCGTTGAAATGCGGGAGGGCGAGCAGTACTTC.